The T cell receptor beta chain under discussion was sequenced for a study of cytomegalovirus exposure and HLA in healthy donors. This CDR3 spans 14 amino acids. Per the germline V gene, CDR1 is SGHTA and CDR2 is FQGNSA. V was pared by 1 base and J by 6 bases, with 9 bases between. The PCR was carried out with 60 Vbeta primers and 13 Jbeta primers. Generated by immunoSEQ multiplex PCR, the TCRdb table keeps only in-frame clones and is missing some. This sample carries more than 150,000 clones, roughly 77% of them seen once, and the ten largest clones take under 2%. This chain joins TRBV7-2 and TRBJ2-2; the D is unclear. The TCR was taken from a woman aged 25 to 39 in good health and CMV-seronegative. Source material: PBMCs. The CDR3 region is CASSLGRLPGELFF. As DNA, the CDR3 is TGTGCCAGCAGCTTAGGTCGGTTGCCCGGGGAGCTGTTTTTT.